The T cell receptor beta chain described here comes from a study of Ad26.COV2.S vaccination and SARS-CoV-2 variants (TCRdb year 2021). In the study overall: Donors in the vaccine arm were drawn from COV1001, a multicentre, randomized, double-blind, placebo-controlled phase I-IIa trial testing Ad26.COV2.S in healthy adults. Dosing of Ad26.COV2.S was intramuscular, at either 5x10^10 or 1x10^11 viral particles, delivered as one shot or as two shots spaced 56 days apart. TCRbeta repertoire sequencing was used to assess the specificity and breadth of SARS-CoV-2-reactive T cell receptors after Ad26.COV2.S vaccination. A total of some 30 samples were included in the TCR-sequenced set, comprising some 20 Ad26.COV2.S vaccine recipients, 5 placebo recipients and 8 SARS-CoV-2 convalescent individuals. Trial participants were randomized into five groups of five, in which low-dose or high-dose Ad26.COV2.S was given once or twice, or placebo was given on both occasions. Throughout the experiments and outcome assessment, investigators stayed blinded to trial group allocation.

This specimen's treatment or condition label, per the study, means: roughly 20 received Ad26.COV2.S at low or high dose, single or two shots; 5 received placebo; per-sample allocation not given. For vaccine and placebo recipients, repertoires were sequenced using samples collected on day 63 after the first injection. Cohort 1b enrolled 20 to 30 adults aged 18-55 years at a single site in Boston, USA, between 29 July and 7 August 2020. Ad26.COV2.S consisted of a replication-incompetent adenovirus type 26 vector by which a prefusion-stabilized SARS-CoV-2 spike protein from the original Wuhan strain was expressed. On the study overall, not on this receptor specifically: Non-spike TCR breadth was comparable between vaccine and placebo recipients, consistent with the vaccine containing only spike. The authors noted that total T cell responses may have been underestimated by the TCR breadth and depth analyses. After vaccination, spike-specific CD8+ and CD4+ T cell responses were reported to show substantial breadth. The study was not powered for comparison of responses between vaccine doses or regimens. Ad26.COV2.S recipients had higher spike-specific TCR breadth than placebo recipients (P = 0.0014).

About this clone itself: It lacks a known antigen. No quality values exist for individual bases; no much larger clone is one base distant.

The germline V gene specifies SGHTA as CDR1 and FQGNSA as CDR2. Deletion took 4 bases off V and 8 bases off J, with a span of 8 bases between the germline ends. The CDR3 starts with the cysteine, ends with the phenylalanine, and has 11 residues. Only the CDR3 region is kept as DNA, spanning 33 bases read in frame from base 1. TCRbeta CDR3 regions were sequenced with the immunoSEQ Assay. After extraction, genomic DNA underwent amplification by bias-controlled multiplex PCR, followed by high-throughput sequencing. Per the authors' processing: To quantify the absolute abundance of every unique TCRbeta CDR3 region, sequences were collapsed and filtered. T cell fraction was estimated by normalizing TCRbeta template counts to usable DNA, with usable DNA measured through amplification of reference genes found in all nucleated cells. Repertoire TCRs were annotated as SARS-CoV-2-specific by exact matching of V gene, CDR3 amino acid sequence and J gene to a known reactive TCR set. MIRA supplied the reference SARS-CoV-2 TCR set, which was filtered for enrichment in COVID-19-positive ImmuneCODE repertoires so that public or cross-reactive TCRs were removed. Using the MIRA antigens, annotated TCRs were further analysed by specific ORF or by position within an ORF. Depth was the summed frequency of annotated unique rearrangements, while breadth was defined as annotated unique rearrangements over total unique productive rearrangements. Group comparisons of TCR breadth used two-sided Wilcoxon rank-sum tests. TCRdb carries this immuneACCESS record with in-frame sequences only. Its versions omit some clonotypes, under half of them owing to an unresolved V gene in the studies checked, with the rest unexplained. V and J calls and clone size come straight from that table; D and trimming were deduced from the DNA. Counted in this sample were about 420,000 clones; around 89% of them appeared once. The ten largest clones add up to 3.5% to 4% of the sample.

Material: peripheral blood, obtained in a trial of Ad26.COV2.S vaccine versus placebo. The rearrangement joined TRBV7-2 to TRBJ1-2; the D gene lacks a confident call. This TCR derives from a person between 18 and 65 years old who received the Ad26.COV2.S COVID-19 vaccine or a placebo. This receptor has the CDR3 CASSYTGGYTF. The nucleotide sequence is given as TGTGCCAGCAGCTATACTGGAGGCTACACCTTC.